The source of this T cell receptor (beta chain) is a study of control samples from healthy donors and cancer patients. The repertoire was sequenced with immunoSEQ multiplex PCR; TCRdb's copy has only in-frame clones and lacks some. The ten top clones account for approximately 2.2%, within a sample of about 200,000 clones. After removal of 6 bases from V and 3 bases from J, the junction contained 7 bases not matched to a gene. This CDR3 is built from 14 residues. CDR1 is MNHEY and CDR2 is SVGEGT in the germline V gene. Sequenced sample: blood. The V and J genes are TRBV6-2 or TRBV6-3 and TRBJ2-5; TRBD1 aligns across 7 bases. The receptor was derived from a woman aged 30 to 39 in good health. The CDR3 spells CASSAGQEEETQYF. In nucleotides, the CDR3 is TGTGCCAGCAGCGCAGGACAGGAAGAAGAGACCCAGTACTTC.